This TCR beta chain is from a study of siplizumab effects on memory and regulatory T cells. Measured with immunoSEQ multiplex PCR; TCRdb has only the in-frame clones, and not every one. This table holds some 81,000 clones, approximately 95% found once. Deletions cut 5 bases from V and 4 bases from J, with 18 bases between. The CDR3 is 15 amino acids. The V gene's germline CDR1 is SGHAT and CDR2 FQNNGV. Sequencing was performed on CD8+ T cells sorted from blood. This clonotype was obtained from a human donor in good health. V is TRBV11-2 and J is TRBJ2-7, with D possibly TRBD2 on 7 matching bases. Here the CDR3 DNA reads TGTGCCAGCAGCCCGAACAGGGAGGGTTGGTACGAGCAGTACTTC. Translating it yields CASSPNREGWYEQYF.